The clone carrying this TCR beta chain was detected only once. What it recognizes is unknown. This entry is derived from a study of somatic mutations in cytotoxic T cells in rheumatoid arthritis. Only in-frame clones appear in the TCRdb table, and some are missing; sequencing was by immunoSEQ multiplex PCR. Of more than 10,000 clones listed, roughly four fifths are singletons. This CDR3 spans 16 amino acids. Germline V gene lookup returns CDR1 SEHNR and CDR2 FQNEAQ (reference sequence). Trimming at V came to 3 bases and at J to 2 bases, leaving 9 bases not matched to a gene. Positive magnetic bead selection separated CD4+ and CD8+ cells, and flow cytometry confirmed purity. Study-wide results and caveats: Rheumatoid arthritis patients showed slight TRBV07 underrepresentation, and this was not adjusted for multiple comparisons. No age-related increase in CD8+ clonality was seen in healthy controls, but one was seen in rheumatoid arthritis patients.

V and J are TRBV7-9 and TRBJ2-7; 8 positions match TRBD2. The clonotype originates from a woman aged 55-69 years in good health. Sequenced: CD8+ T cells sorted from blood. This CDR3 is CASSFAAGGSPYEQYF. The DNA for the CDR3 is TGTGCCAGCAGCTTTGCGGCGGGGGGCTCTCCCTACGAGCAGTACTTC.